This T cell receptor (beta chain) was obtained from a study of long-term antiretroviral therapy in people with HIV. Version v3.0 of the immunoSEQ assay ran at survey level. The method was immunoSEQ multiplex PCR; TCRdb's version includes in-frame clones alone and lacks a portion of them. The sample yields some 25,000 clones, roughly 83% seen once. Regarding this clone: Its specificity is unknown.

The CDR3 is made up of 17 amino acids. CDR1 and CDR2 from the germline V gene are LGHNT and FRNRAP. After removal of 3 bases from V and 0 bases from J, the junction contained 8 bases not matched to a gene. General study findings and limits: At every time point, clones expanded before ART dominated the repertoire. HIV repertoire CDR3 lengths ranged less widely than those of controls. Post-treatment diversity went higher with ART but stayed below transplant donor controls.

Sequencing was performed on unsorted PBMCs, taken approximately 4.5 years after starting antiretroviral therapy. V and J are TRBV12-5 and TRBJ1-5; 7 bases fit TRBD1. The source of this sequence is a man aged 30 to 39 with HIV. The CDR3 bases are TGTGCTAGTGGTTTCCACGGGACAGAGTTTAGCAATCAGCCCCAGCATTTT. Translated: CASGFHGTEFSNQPQHF.